These 10 T cell receptor beta chains came from one sample sequenced in a study of T cells in Graves' hyperthyroidism and ophthalmopathy. The CDR3 regions of TCR beta were amplified from RNA transcripts. An initial round of RT-PCR targeting the TCR CDR3 relied on the HTBI primer set. Using its own MiXCR run on the multiplex PCR reads, TCRdb lists one record per CDR3 protein. The sample has 300,000 to 450,000 distinct CDR3 sequences; around 20% are singletons. Sequences were obtained from blood. These receptors all stem from a man between 18 and 35 years old with Graves' ophthalmopathy.

This clonotype was seen at least ten times. V is TRBV6-2 or TRBV6-3 and J is TRBJ1-1, with no clear D. V was trimmed by 7 bases and J by 4 bases, leaving 13 bases between them. CDR1 MNHEY and CDR2 SVGEGT come from the germline V gene. This CDR3 has 13 amino acids. The CDR3 is CASKLGGGTEAFF. The CDR3 DNA reads as TGTGCCAGCAAACTCGGAGGAGGCACTGAAGCTTTCTTT.

This chain connects TRBV4-1 to TRBJ1-5, with TRBD1 matching 9 bases. Germline V lookup: CDR1 MGHRA, CDR2 YSYEKL. J gave up 3 bases and V 3 bases, and 9 bases lay outside the gene matches. The CDR3 is 17 amino acids. The CDR3 spells CASSQLWTGDLNQPQHF. DNA of the CDR3: TGCGCCAGCAGCCAGCTTTGGACAGGGGATCTCAATCAGCCCCAGCATTTT.

This clonotype was seen many times. The gene calls are TRBV5-1 and TRBJ1-1; D is unclear. Trimming removed 0 bases at V and 0 bases at J, with 12 bases between. CDR3 size: 16 residues. Germline values: CDR1 SGHRS, CDR2 YFSETQ. This chain's CDR3 is CASSLAPTDVNTEAFF. In nucleotides, the CDR3 is TGCGCCAGCAGCTTGGCCCCGACGGACGTGAACACTGAAGCTTTCTTT. The full variable domain, with the rest looked up from reference TRBV5-1 and TRBJ1-1, is KAGVTQTPRYLIKTRGQQVTLSCSPISGHRSVSWYQQTPGQGLQFLFEYFSETQRNKGNFPGRFSGRQFSNSRSEMNVSTLELGDSALYLCASSLAPTDVNTEAFFGQGTRLTVV.

This clonotype was counted many times. The junction departs from the called germline gene at one end, perhaps through a read error. V usage is TRBV6-1 and J usage is TRBJ1-1; 7 nucleotides align to TRBD1. The CDR3 has 14 residues. CDR1 and CDR2 (germline): MNHNS, SASEGT. The CDR3 DNA follows: TGCGCCAGCAGCTCGGGACAGTTGAACACTGAAGCTTTCTTT. Amino acid sequence: CASSSGQLNTEAFF.

This clonotype was seen at least ten times. J is TRBJ2-5 and V is TRBV28; tentatively, D is TRBD2 (6 bases). Germline V gene sequence: CDR1 MDHEN, CDR2 SYDVKM. The CDR3 is 15 amino acids. V lost 4 bases and J 5 bases, leaving 17 bases between the germline ends. The CDR3 reads CASSSGLTAGETQYF. CDR3 DNA sequence: TGTGCCAGCAGTTCGGGGCTAACCGCGGGGGAGACCCAGTACTTC.

This clonotype was seen at least ten times. V gene TRBV5-1 combines with J gene TRBJ2-1; 10 nucleotides line up with TRBD1. Per the germline V gene, CDR1 is SGHRS and CDR2 is YFSETQ. Trimming at V came to 4 bases and at J to 5 bases, leaving 6 bases not matched to a gene. The CDR3 loop spans 15 amino acids. CDR3 sequence: CASSQTTGGHNEQFF. CDR3 in DNA: TGCGCCAGCAGCCAGACGACAGGGGGCCACAATGAGCAGTTCTTC.

This clonotype has at least ten counts. The chain employs TRBV7-9 and TRBJ1-1; the D is unclear. There are 14 residues in the CDR3. The germline V gene has CDR1 SEHNR and CDR2 FQNEAQ (reference sequence). V lost 1 base and J 4 bases, leaving 10 bases between the germline ends. In DNA, the CDR3 is TGTGCCAGCAGCTTAGTGTTGGGCTTCACTGAAGCTTTCTTT. It translates to CASSLVLGFTEAFF.

This clonotype was counted many times. The rearrangement uses TRBV12-3 or TRBV12-4 and TRBJ1-2; 7 bases align to TRBD1. CDR3 length: 16 amino acids. V shed 5 bases and J 0 bases; nucleotides not matched to a gene: 9. The CDR3 region has the DNA TGTGCCAGCAGTCTTACAGGGGACCCCGCTAACTATGGCTACACCTTC. Its protein product is CASSLTGDPANYGYTF.

The chain combines TRBV18 with TRBJ1-1, with D possibly being TRBD1 (5 bases). Germline assignment: CDR1 KGHSH and CDR2 LQKENI. This CDR3 spans 15 amino acids. V shed 2 bases and J shed 0 bases, with 10 bases lying between them. CDR3 region: CASSPDQGLNTEAFF. In nucleotides, the CDR3 is TGTGCCAGCTCACCAGATCAGGGATTGAACACTGAAGCTTTCTTT.

This clonotype was observed many times. This sequence joins TRBV12-3 or TRBV12-4 and TRBJ2-3, with D perhaps given as TRBD1 or TRBD2 (5 bases each). The V gene lost 8 bases and the J gene lost 2 bases, with 11 bases spanning the gap. The length of the CDR3 is 13 residues. CDR3 coding DNA: TGTGCCAGCCGAGGGGACCTCACAGATACGCAGTATTTT. The encoded protein is CASRGDLTDTQYF.